These 21 T cell receptor beta chains were all obtained from the same sample, sequenced in a study of blood T cell repertoires in COVID-19. The protocol was immunoSEQ multiplex PCR, while the TCRdb copy is restricted to in-frame clones and leaves out a portion. The sample carries some 31,000 clones, around nine tenths recorded once. Sequenced input: peripheral blood. All receptors come from a human donor in a cohort sampled during active COVID-19. The donor label of this sample is uncertain.

This chain connects TRBV27 to TRBJ2-3; D perhaps matches TRBD2 (7 bases). This CDR3 has 17 amino acids. The ends were cut back, 3 bases at V and 2 bases at J, with 18 bases in the middle. Per the germline V gene, CDR1 is MNHEY and CDR2 is SMNVEV (reference sequence). The CDR3: CASSLGGQGDSTDTQYF. CDR3 nucleotides: TGTGCCAGCAGTTTGGGGGGGCAGGGAGATTCCACAGATACGCAGTATTTT.

The chain joins TRBV5-4 to TRBJ2-1; D perhaps matches TRBD1 (5 bases). V was trimmed by 2 bases and J by 7 bases, leaving 7 bases between them. In germline, CDR1 is SGHNT, CDR2 YYREEE (reference sequence). This CDR3 spans 12 amino acids. CDR3 nucleotides: TGTGCCAGCAGCTTTGGGGCGAATGAGCAGTTCTTC. Amino acids: CASSFGANEQFF.

The chain links TRBV18 to TRBJ2-5; D might be TRBD2 (7 bases). Per the germline V gene, CDR1 is KGHSH and CDR2 is LQKENI. The CDR3 has 15 residues. Trimming stripped 8 bases from V and 3 bases from J, with 19 bases between. CDR3 in amino acids: CASRRGGAAEETQYF. The CDR3 DNA reads as TGTGCCAGCCGAAGGGGGGGGGCAGCTGAAGAGACCCAGTACTTC.

V is TRBV11-2 and J is TRBJ2-1; TRBD2 agrees at 13 bases. The V gene end was trimmed by 0 bases and the J gene end by 6 bases; junction bases not matched to a gene: 8. The CDR3 spans 18 residues. Germline CDR1 reads SGHAT; CDR2 reads FQNNGV. The CDR3 protein is CASSLDPTSGRGLNEQFF. The CDR3 bases are TGTGCCAGCAGCTTAGATCCAACTAGCGGGAGGGGACTCAATGAGCAGTTCTTC.

V usage is TRBV9 and J usage is TRBJ1-1; no reliable D call. Germline CDR1 is SGDLS and CDR2 is YYNGEE. With 3 bases removed from V and 4 bases from J, the gap between germline ends came to 16 bases. The CDR3 is 15 amino acids. CDR3 amino acids: CASSERRRSGTEAFF. CDR3 nucleotides: TGTGCCAGCAGCGAGCGACGCCGGTCGGGCACTGAAGCTTTCTTT.

This rearrangement joins TRBV11-2 to TRBJ1-4; possibly TRBD1 for D (5 bases). The germline V gene has CDR1 SGHAT and CDR2 FQNNGV. Trimming pared 2 bases from V and 8 bases from J, leaving 18 bases between. This CDR3 comprises 16 residues. The CDR3 loop is CASSLIAPRVGEKLFF. The CDR3, as DNA: TGTGCCAGCAGCTTAATTGCCCCCAGGGTCGGAGAAAAACTGTTTTTT.

The rearrangement uses TRBV6-5 and TRBJ2-5; TRBD1 aligns across 7 bases. This CDR3 region has 14 residues. Trimming removed 7 bases from V and 5 bases from J; junction bases left unmatched: 10. Germline CDR1 is MNHEY and CDR2 is SVGAGI. CDR3 protein: CASIPPGQSETQYF. DNA for the CDR3: TGTGCCAGCATTCCGCCGGGACAGTCGGAGACCCAGTACTTC.

The chain carries TRBV5-1 and TRBJ1-1, with 10 positions matching TRBD1. The germline gives CDR1 SGHRS, CDR2 YFSETQ. V lost 5 bases and J lost 3; bases outside the gene matches: 4. The CDR3 runs to 14 residues. The CDR3 protein is CASRTDRGYTEAFF. CDR3 nucleotides: TGCGCCAGCAGGACGGACAGGGGGTACACTGAAGCTTTCTTT.

The chain is built from TRBV11-1 and TRBJ2-5; no clear D. The V end was cut by 5 bases, the J end by 3 bases, with 4 bases between. The germline CDR1 and CDR2 sequences are SGHAT and FQDESV (reference sequence). This CDR3 is built from 11 residues. The CDR3 loop is CASSVEETQYF. CDR3 in DNA: TGTGCCAGCAGCGTCGAAGAGACCCAGTACTTC. The full variable domain, rest sourced from reference TRBV11-1 and TRBJ2-5, is EAEVAQSPRYKITEKSQAVAFWCDPISGHATLYWYRQILGQGPELLVQFQDESVVDDSQLPKDRFSAERLKGVDSTLKIQPAELGDSAMYLCASSVEETQYFGPGTRLLVL.

The V and J genes are TRBV29-1 and TRBJ2-1; 10 bases are shared with TRBD1. This CDR3 is built from 14 residues. The V segment lost 2 bases and the J segment 3 bases; nucleotides outside the gene matches: 1. Per germline, CDR1 SQVTM and CDR2 ANQGSEA. This CDR3 reads CSVERDRGYNEQFF. The CDR3 nucleotides read TGCAGCGTTGAAAGGGACAGGGGCTACAATGAGCAGTTCTTC.

V usage is TRBV29-1 and J usage is TRBJ1-2, with D possibly being TRBD1 (5 bases). With 8 bases removed from V and 6 bases from J, the gap between germline ends came to 13 bases. This CDR3 is built from 11 residues. The germline V gene encodes CDR1 SQVTM and CDR2 ANQGSEA. The CDR3 is CSTDSRDGYTF. The DNA of the CDR3 is TGCAGCACCGATTCCAGGGATGGCTACACCTTC. The whole variable domain, remainder taken from reference TRBV29-1 and TRBJ1-2, is SAVISQKPSRDICQRGTSLTIQCQVDSQVTMMFWYRQQPGQSLTLIATANQGSEATYESGFVIDKFPISRPNLTFSTLTVSNMSPEDSSIYLCSTDSRDGYTFGSGTRLTVV.

The V gene is TRBV28, the J gene TRBJ1-2; a possible D gene is TRBD1 (5 bases). V shed 6 bases and J shed 0 bases, with 11 bases lying between them. Germline CDR1 reads MDHEN; CDR2 reads SYDVKM. This CDR3 is built from 14 residues. The CDR3 loop reads CASSATGPNYGYTF. The CDR3 DNA is TGTGCCAGCAGCGCCACAGGACCTAACTATGGCTACACCTTC.

The J gene is TRBJ2-3, the V gene TRBV5-6, with a possible D match to TRBD2 (5 bases). Germline V gene data show CDR1 as SGHDT and CDR2 as YYEEEE. This CDR3 is 16 amino acids long. Trimming cost V 0 bases and J 5 bases, with 16 bases left between them. The CDR3 DNA reads as TGTGCCAGCAGCTTGGCAGTACTAGGTTTAGGAGATACGCAGTATTTT. Protein: CASSLAVLGLGDTQYF.

V gene TRBV5-1 combines with J gene TRBJ1-1; a weak D match, TRBD1 (6 bases). The ends were cut back, 1 base at V and 4 bases at J, with 23 bases in the middle. CDR3 length equals 18 residues. Germline V gene sequence: CDR1 SGHRS, CDR2 YFSETQ. The CDR3 region has the DNA TGCGCCAGCAGCTTGCGACAGGCTTCGCCTAGTCAGGGCACTGAAGCTTTCTTT. Its protein is CASSLRQASPSQGTEAFF.

The chain carries TRBV2 and TRBJ1-1; the D gene is possibly TRBD1 (6 bases). The germline gives CDR1 SNHLY, CDR2 FYNNEI. Trimming took 4 bases from V and 6 from J, leaving 12 bases between them. The CDR3 contains 13 residues. The CDR3 sequence is CASSVARGSEAFF. The DNA of the CDR3 is TGTGCCAGCAGTGTAGCCAGGGGCTCTGAAGCTTTCTTT.

This chain uses TRBV7-9 with TRBJ2-3; D possibly corresponds to TRBD2 (5 bases). With 1 base removed from V and 0 bases from J, the gap between germline ends came to 8 bases. From germline, CDR1 is SEHNR and CDR2 FQNEAQ (reference sequence). The CDR3 has 15 amino acids. CDR3 in DNA: TGTGCCAGCAGCTTAGAGGGAGTAAGCACAGATACGCAGTATTTT. As protein: CASSLEGVSTDTQYF.

The chain recombines TRBV2 with TRBJ1-2; D is ambiguous. V lost 2 bases, J lost 7 bases, and 5 bases lay in between. CDR3 length equals 11 residues. CDR1 and CDR2 (germline): SNHLY, FYNNEI. The CDR3 nucleotides read TGTGCCAGCAGTGAATATAGTGGCTACACCTTC. Protein sequence: CASSEYSGYTF.

The V gene is TRBV6-6, the J gene TRBJ2-5; D ambiguous. V lost 5 bases and J 0 bases, leaving 7 bases between the germline ends. This CDR3 is built from 13 residues. Germline CDR1 MNHNY, CDR2 SVGAGI (reference sequence). CDR3 loop: CASSRHYQETQYF. In DNA, the CDR3 is TGTGCCAGCAGTCGACACTACCAAGAGACCCAGTACTTC.

This clone was observed once. This sequence joins TRBV5-1 and TRBJ1-2; D remains unclear. There are 15 residues in the CDR3. V lost 2 bases, J lost 4 bases, and 15 bases lay in between. Per germline, CDR1 SGHRS and CDR2 YFSETQ. The CDR3 is CASSLDPGSFYGYTF. The DNA of the CDR3 is TGCGCCAGCAGCTTAGACCCCGGGAGCTTCTATGGCTACACCTTC.

This clone was observed a few times. The rearrangement uses TRBV14 and TRBJ1-4; the D gene is possibly TRBD1 (6 bases). Trimming pared 2 bases from V and 8 bases from J, leaving 12 bases between. The germline V gene encodes CDR1 SGHDN and CDR2 FVKESK. This CDR3 contains 14 residues. The CDR3 loop reads CASSQYRVDEKLFF. The CDR3 DNA is TGTGCCAGCAGCCAATACAGGGTAGACGAAAAACTGTTTTTT.

J is TRBJ2-1 and V is TRBV25-1; 14 positions agree with TRBD2. V lost 4 bases and J lost 7; bases outside the gene matches: 12. Per the germline V gene, CDR1 is MGHDK and CDR2 is SYGVNS. The CDR3 runs 18 residues. In nucleotides, the CDR3 is TGTGCCAGCAGTGCTCTGCCGGGACTAGCGGGAGACGGGAATGAGCAGTTCTTC. Translated: CASSALPGLAGDGNEQFF.